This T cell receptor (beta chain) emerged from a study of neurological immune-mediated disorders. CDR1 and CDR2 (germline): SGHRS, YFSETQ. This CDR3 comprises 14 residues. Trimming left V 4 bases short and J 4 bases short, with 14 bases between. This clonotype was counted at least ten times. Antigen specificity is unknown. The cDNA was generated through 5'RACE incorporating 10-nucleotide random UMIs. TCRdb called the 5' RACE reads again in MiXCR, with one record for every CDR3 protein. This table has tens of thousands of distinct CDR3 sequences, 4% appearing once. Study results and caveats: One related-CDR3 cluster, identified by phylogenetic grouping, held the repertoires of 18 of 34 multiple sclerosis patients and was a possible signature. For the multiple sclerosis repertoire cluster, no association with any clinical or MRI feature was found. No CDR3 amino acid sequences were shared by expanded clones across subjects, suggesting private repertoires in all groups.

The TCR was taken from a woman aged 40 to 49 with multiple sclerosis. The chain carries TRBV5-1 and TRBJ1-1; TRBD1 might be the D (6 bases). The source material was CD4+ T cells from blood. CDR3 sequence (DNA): TGCGCCAGCAGCGCGAGGGGGGGAATCACTGAAGCTTTCTTT. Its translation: CASSARGGITEAFF.